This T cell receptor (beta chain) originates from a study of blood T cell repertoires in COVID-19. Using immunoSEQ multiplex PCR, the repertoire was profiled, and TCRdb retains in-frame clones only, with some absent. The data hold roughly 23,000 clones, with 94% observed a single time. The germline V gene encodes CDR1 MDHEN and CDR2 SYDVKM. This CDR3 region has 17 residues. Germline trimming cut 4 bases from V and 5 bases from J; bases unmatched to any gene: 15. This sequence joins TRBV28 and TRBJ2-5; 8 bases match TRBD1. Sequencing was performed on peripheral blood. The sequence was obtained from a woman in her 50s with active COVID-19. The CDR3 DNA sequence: TGTGCCAGCAGTTACTTACTCGGGACAGGTCCCCGGGAGACCCAGTACTTC. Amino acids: CASSYLLGTGPRETQYF.